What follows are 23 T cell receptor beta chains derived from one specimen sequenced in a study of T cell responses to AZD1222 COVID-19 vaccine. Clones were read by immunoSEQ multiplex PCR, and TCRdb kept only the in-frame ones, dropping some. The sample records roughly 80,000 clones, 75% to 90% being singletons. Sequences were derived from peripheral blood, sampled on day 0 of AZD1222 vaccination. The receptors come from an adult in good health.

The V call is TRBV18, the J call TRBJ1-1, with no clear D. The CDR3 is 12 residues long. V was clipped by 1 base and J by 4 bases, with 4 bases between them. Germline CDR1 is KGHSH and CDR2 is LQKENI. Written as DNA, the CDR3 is TGTGCCAGCTCACCACTCCGCACTGAAGCTTTCTTT. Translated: CASSPLRTEAFF.

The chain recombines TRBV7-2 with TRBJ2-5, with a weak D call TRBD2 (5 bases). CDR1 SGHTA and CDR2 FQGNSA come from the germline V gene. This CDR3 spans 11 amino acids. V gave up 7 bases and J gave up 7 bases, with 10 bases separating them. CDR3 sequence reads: CASILGGTQYF. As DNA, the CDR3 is TGTGCCAGCATCCTAGGAGGGACCCAGTACTTC.

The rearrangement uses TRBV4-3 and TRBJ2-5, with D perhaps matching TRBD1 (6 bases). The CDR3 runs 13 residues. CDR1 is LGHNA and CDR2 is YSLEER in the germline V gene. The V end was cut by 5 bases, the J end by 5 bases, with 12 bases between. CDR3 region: CASSAYREETQYF. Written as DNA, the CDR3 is TGCGCCAGCAGCGCCTACAGGGAGGAGACCCAGTACTTC.

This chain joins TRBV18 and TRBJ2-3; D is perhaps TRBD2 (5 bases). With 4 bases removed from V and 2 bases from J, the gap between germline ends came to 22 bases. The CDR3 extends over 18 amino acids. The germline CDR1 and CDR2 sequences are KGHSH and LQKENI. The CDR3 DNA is TGTGCCAGCTCACTACAAAAACGGACTGGACGGAACACAGATACGCAGTATTTT. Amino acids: CASSLQKRTGRNTDTQYF.

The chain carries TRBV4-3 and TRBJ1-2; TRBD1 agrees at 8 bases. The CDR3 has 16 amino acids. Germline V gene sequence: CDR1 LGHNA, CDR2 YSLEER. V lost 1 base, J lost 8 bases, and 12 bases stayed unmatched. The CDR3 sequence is CASSQGLDREGEGYTF. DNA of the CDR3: TGCGCCAGCAGCCAAGGCCTGGACAGGGAGGGAGAGGGCTACACCTTC.

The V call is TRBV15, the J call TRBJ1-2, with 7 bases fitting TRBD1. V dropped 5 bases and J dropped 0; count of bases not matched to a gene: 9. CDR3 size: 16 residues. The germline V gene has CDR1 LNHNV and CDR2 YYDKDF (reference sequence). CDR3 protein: CATSPLGQVANYGYTF. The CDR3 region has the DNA TGTGCCACCAGCCCCCTCGGACAGGTTGCTAACTATGGCTACACCTTC.

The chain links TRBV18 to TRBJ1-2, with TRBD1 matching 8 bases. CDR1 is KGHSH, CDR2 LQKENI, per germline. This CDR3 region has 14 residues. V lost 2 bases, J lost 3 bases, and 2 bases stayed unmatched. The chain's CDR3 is CASSPGQGDYGYTF. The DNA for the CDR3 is TGTGCCAGCTCACCAGGACAGGGCGACTATGGCTACACCTTC.

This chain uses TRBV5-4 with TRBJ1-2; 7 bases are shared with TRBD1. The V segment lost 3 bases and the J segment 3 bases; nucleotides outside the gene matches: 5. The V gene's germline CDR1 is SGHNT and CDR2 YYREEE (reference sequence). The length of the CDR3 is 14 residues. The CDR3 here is CASSSNTGDYGYTF. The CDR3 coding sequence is TGTGCCAGCAGCTCTAATACAGGGGACTATGGCTACACCTTC.

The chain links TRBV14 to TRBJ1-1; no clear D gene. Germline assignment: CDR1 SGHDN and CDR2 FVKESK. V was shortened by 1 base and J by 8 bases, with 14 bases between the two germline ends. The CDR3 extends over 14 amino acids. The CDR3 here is CASSQASRVAEAFF. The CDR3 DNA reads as TGTGCCAGCAGCCAAGCTTCTAGGGTTGCAGAAGCTTTCTTT.

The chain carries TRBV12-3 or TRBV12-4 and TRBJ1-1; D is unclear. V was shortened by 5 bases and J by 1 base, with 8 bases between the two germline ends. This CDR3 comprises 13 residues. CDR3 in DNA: TGTGCCAGCAGTCTACACGAGAACACTGAAGCTTTCTTT. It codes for CASSLHENTEAFF.

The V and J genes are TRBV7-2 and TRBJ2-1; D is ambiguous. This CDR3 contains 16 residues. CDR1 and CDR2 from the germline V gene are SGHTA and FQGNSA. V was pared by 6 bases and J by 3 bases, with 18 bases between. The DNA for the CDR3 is TGTGCCAGCAGTTCAGCCTCCGTTATCCGCTACAATGAGCAGTTCTTC. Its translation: CASSSASVIRYNEQFF.

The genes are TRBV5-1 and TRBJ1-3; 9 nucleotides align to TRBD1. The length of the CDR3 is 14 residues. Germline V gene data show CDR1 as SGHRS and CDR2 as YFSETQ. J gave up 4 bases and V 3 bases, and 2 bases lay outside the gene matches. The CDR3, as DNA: TGCGCCAGCAGCTCCACAGGGGGCGGAAACACCATATATTTT. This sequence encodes CASSSTGGGNTIYF.

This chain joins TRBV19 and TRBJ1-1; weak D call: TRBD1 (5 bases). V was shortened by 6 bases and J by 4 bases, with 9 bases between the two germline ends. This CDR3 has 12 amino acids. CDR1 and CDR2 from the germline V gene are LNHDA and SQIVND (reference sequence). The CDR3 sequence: CASRLGTTEAFF. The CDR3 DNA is TGTGCCAGTAGACTCGGGACCACTGAAGCTTTCTTT.

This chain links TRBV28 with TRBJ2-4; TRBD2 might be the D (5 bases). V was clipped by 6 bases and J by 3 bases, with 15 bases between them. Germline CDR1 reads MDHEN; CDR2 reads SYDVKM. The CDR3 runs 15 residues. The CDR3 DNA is TGTGCCAGCAGGGCTACTAGTCTAGACAAAAACATTCAGTACTTC. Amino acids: CASRATSLDKNIQYF.

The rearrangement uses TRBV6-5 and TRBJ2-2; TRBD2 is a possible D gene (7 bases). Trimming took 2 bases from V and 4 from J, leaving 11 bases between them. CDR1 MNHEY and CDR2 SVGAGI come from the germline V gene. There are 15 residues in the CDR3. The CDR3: CASSYGGAGTGELFF. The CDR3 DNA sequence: TGTGCCAGCAGTTACGGGGGGGCTGGCACCGGGGAGCTGTTTTTT.

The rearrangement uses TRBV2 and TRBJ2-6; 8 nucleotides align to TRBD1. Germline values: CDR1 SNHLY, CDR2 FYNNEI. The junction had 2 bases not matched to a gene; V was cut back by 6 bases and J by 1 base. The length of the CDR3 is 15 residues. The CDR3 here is CASSHRGSGANVLTF. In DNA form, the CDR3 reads TGTGCCAGCAGCCACAGGGGGTCTGGGGCCAACGTCCTGACTTTC.

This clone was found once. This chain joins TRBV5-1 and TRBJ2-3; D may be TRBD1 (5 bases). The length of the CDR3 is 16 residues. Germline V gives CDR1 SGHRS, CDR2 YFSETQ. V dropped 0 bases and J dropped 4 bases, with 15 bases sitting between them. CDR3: CASSLAAGIGADTQYF. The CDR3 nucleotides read TGCGCCAGCAGCTTGGCGGCAGGGATTGGGGCAGATACGCAGTATTTT.

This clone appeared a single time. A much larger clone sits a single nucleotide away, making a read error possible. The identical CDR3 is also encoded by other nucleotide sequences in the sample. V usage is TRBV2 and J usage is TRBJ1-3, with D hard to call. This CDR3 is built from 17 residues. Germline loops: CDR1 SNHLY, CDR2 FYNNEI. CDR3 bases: TGTGCCAGCAGTGAATCATCCCCCAGAGCCTCTGGAAATACCATATATTTT. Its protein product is CASSESSPRASGNTIYF.

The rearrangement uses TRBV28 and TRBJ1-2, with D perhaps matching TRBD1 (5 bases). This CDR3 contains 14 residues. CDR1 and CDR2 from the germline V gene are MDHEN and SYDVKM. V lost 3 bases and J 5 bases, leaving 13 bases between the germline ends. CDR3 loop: CASSLGGDLYGYTF. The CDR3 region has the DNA TGTGCCAGCAGTTTGGGTGGGGACCTATATGGCTACACCTTC.

CDR3 residues: CASLKRDRGSYEQYF. In nucleotides, the CDR3 is TGTGCCAGCCTCAAGAGGGACAGGGGGAGCTACGAGCAGTACTTC. This chain links TRBV6-7 with TRBJ2-7, with TRBD1 matching 11 bases. TRBV6-7 is placed among ORFs of uncertain function. Trimming removed 8 bases from V and 3 bases from J; junction bases left unmatched: 9. This CDR3 contains 15 residues.

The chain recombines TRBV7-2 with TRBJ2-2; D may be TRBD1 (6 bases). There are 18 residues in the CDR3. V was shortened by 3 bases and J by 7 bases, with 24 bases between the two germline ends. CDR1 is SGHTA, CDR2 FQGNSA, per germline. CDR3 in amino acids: CASSFGRHGARGIGELFF. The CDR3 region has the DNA TGTGCCAGCAGCTTCGGTCGGCACGGGGCAAGGGGGATCGGGGAGCTGTTTTTT.

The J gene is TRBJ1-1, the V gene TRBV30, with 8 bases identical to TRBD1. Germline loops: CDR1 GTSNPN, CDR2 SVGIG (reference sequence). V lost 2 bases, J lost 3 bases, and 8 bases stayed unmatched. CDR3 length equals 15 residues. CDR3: CAWSPTGGDYTEAFF. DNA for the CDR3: TGTGCCTGGAGTCCCACAGGGGGGGACTACACTGAAGCTTTCTTT.

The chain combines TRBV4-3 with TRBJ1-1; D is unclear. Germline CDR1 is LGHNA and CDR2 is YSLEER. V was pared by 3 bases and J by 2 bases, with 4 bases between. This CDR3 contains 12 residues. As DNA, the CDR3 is TGCGCCAGCAGCCAGGATAACACTGAAGCTTTCTTT. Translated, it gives CASSQDNTEAFF.